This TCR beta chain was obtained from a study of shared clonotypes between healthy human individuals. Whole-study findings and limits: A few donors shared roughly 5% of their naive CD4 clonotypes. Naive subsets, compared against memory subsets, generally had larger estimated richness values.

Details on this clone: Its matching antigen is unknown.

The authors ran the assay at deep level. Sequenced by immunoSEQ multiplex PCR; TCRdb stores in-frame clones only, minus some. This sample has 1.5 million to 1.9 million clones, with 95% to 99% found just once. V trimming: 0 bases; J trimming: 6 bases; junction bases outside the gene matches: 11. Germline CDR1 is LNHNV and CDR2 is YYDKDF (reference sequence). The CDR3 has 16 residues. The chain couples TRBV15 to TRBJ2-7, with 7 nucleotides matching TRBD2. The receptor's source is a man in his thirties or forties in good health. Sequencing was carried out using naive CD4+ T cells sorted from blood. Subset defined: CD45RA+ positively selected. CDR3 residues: CATSRDLAGMVGEQYF. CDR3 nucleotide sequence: TGTGCCACCAGCAGAGATTTAGCGGGTATGGTCGGCGAGCAGTACTTC.